Below, 12 T cell receptor beta chains from the same sample are listed, as sequenced in a study of shared clonotypes between healthy human individuals. The repertoire was sequenced with immunoSEQ multiplex PCR; TCRdb's copy has only in-frame clones and lacks some. The sample gives over 2 million clones, about 95% of which show up once; 0.85% to 1.3% is in the top ten. CD45RO-negative cells were positively selected for CCR7, leaving out terminally differentiated effector memory CD45RA+ cells. The sample was naive CD8+ T cells sorted from blood. The receptors derive from a man younger than 30 in good health.

This clone was recorded only once. V is TRBV7-6 and J is TRBJ2-1, with 11 bases aligning to TRBD2. V was clipped by 5 bases and J by 7 bases; unmatched bases: 7. The CDR3 loop spans 15 amino acids. The germline V gene encodes CDR1 SGHVS and CDR2 FNYEAQ. CDR3 nucleotides: TGTGCCAGCAGCGAAACTAGCGGGAGTAGTAATGAGCAGTTCTTC. Translated, it gives CASSETSGSSNEQFF.

The chain is built from TRBV5-1 and TRBJ2-7; D is undetermined. CDR3 length: 14 residues. Germline V gene data show CDR1 as SGHRS and CDR2 as YFSETQ. The V gene lost 2 bases and the J gene lost 0 bases, with 9 bases spanning the gap. The CDR3 region is CASSLYLSSYEQYF. CDR3 sequence (DNA): TGCGCCAGCAGCTTATACCTAAGCTCCTACGAGCAGTACTTC.

The rearrangement uses TRBV10-1 and TRBJ1-4; no firm D call. Trimming shortened V by 6 bases and J by 6 bases, and 11 bases separated the two germline ends. CDR3 length equals 13 residues. The V gene's germline CDR1 is WNHNN and CDR2 SYGVQD (reference sequence). CDR3 in amino acids: CASSRTIDEKLFF. The CDR3 bases are TGCGCCAGCAGCCGAACAATTGATGAAAAACTGTTTTTT.

The chain has TRBV9 and TRBJ1-4, with TRBD1 as a possible D gene (5 bases). CDR1 is SGDLS, CDR2 YYNGEE, per germline. The CDR3 loop spans 15 amino acids. The V end lost 0 bases, the J end lost 8 bases, and 14 bases lay between the germline ends. CDR3 loop: CASSVGLDIIEKLFF. DNA of the CDR3: TGTGCCAGCAGCGTAGGTCTGGACATAATCGAAAAACTGTTTTTT. The full variable domain, in which reference TRBV9 and TRBJ1-4 provide the parts outside the CDR3, is DSGVTQTPKHLITATGQRVTLRCSPRSGDLSVYWYQQSLDQGLQFLIQYYNGEERAKGNILERFSAQQFPDLHSELNLSSLELGDSALYFCASSVGLDIIEKLFFGSGTQLSVL.

The chain employs TRBV11-1 and TRBJ2-7; D is possibly TRBD1 (8 bases). Trimming took 5 bases from V and 7 from J, leaving 18 bases between them. Looked up from germline, CDR1 is SGHAT and CDR2 is FQDESV (reference sequence). This CDR3 has 14 amino acids. This CDR3 is CASSLGQGGGEQYF. The CDR3 coding sequence is TGTGCCAGCAGCCTCGGACAGGGAGGGGGTGAGCAGTACTTC.

The chain combines TRBV7-6 with TRBJ2-2; 10 bases agree with TRBD1. The germline gives CDR1 SGHVS, CDR2 FNYEAQ. Germline trimming cut 7 bases from V and 3 bases from J; bases unmatched to any gene: 11. The CDR3 length is 17 residues. The CDR3 sequence is CASIPETDRGYTGELFF. The CDR3 DNA reads TGTGCCAGCATCCCAGAGACGGACAGGGGGTACACCGGGGAGCTGTTTTTT.

J is TRBJ1-2 and V is TRBV7-9; D is ambiguous. Trimming took 0 bases from V and 8 from J, leaving 16 bases between them. The germline V gene encodes CDR1 SEHNR and CDR2 FQNEAQ (reference sequence). This CDR3 has 15 residues. DNA of the CDR3: TGTGCCAGCAGCTTAGCGAATGCCGCCGACGAGGGCTACACCTTC. Residues: CASSLANAADEGYTF.

V is TRBV25-1 and J is TRBJ1-6; unclear D gene. Germline assignment: CDR1 MGHDK and CDR2 SYGVNS. Between the trimmed V and J ends, which lost 2 bases and 7 bases, there was a span of 12 bases. CDR3 length: 15 residues. The CDR3 nucleotides read TGTGCCAGCAGTGAAAATGACGGGCCAAATTCACCCCTCCACTTT. It encodes CASSENDGPNSPLHF.

This chain links TRBV4-3 with TRBJ1-1; D remains ambiguous. V lost 0 bases, J lost 8 bases, and 19 bases lay in between. CDR1 LGHNA and CDR2 YSLEER come from the germline V gene. The CDR3 is 16 amino acids. The CDR3 nucleotides are TGCGCCAGCAGCCAAGAATGGGCCCACATTATACCCGAAGCTTTCTTT. The encoded protein is CASSQEWAHIIPEAFF.

This chain links TRBV9 with TRBJ2-5; 7 bases agree with TRBD1. The junction had 3 bases not matched to a gene; V was cut back by 4 bases and J by 0 bases. Per germline, CDR1 SGDLS and CDR2 YYNGEE. This CDR3 has 14 amino acids. As DNA, the CDR3 is TGTGCCAGCAGCAAGACAGGGTACCAAGAGACCCAGTACTTC. Protein product: CASSKTGYQETQYF.

The chain links TRBV28 to TRBJ2-3; 12 bases fit TRBD1. CDR1 and CDR2 from the germline V gene are MDHEN and SYDVKM. The CDR3 contains 16 residues. V was pared by 3 bases and J by 3 bases, with 4 bases of the junction left unmatched. The CDR3 sequence: CASSFGTGGRTDTQYF. CDR3 DNA sequence: TGTGCCAGCAGTTTCGGGACAGGGGGCCGTACAGATACGCAGTATTTT.

V and J are TRBV2 and TRBJ1-6; 9 bases line up with TRBD1. Trimming cost V 9 bases and J 2 bases; bases outside gene matches: 5. Per germline, CDR1 SNHLY and CDR2 FYNNEI. CDR3 length: 15 residues. DNA for the CDR3: TGTGCCAGGAGGACAGGGGCCACCTATAATTCACCCCTCCACTTT. It codes for CARRTGATYNSPLHF. Variable domain in full (rest from reference TRBV2 and TRBJ1-6): EPEVTQTPSHQVTQMGQEVILRCVPISNHLYFYWYRQILGQKVEFLVSFYNNEISEKSEIFDDQFSVERPDGSNFTLKIRSTKLEDSAMYFCARRTGATYNSPLHFGNGTRLTVT.